What follows are 28 T cell receptor beta chains derived from one specimen sequenced in a study of cytomegalovirus exposure and HLA in healthy donors (dated by TCRdb to about 2017). Preparation of the library involved the immunoSEQ multiplex PCR assay. The multiplex PCR relied on a mix of 60 forward primers for TCR Vbeta segments and 13 reverse primers for TCR Jbeta segments. Not all clones reach the TCRdb copy of this immuneACCESS table, which keeps in-frame sequences only. Checked studies attribute under half of the gap to unresolved V genes and leave the rest unexplained. A total of about 210,000 clones appear in this sample, about 85% of them only once. The top ten clones comprise around 0.38% of the sample. The sequenced sample consisted of PBMCs. The receptors come from a male donor in good health and CMV-seropositive.

This clone was found a few times. The chain recombines TRBV5-4 with TRBJ1-1, with 8 bases identical to TRBD1. The CDR3 totals 13 residues. Germline loops: CDR1 SGHNT, CDR2 YYREEE (reference sequence). Unmatched junction bases numbered 6, after V lost 3 bases and J lost 8 bases. The CDR3 loop reads CASSSQGGREAFF. For the CDR3, the DNA is TGTGCCAGCAGCTCACAGGGGGGAAGGGAAGCTTTCTTT.

The chain links TRBV5-4 to TRBJ2-5; D might be TRBD2 (7 bases). The J call may be in error: the DNA end matches TRBJ2-7 better. Germline CDR1 SGHNT, CDR2 YYREEE (reference sequence). The CDR3 is made up of 17 amino acids. CDR3 DNA: TGTGCCAGCAGCCCCCAGGTTGGGGGGGCGGAGGCCTACGAGCAGTACTTC. Amino acids: CASSPQVGGAEAYEQYF.

CDR3 sequence reads: CASSENTFWGRVDEQFF. CDR3 nucleotide sequence: TGTGCCAGCAGCGAAAACACTTTTTGGGGGAGGGTCGATGAGCAGTTCTTC. The chain recombines TRBV9 with TRBJ2-1, with 7 bases aligning to TRBD2. V gave up 3 bases and J gave up 8 bases; unmatched junction bases: 17. The CDR3 is 17 amino acids. CDR1 and CDR2 from the germline V gene are SGDLS and YYNGEE.

The chain recombines TRBV5-1 with TRBJ2-3, with D perhaps TRBD1 (5 bases). The germline CDR1 and CDR2 sequences are SGHRS and YFSETQ. Trimming removed 0 bases from V and 4 bases from J, with 6 bases in between. CDR3 length equals 13 residues. The CDR3: CASSLGTSDTQYF. The DNA for the CDR3 is TGCGCCAGCAGCTTGGGGACATCAGATACGCAGTATTTT.

For the CDR3, the DNA is TGCGCCAGCAGCCGTAGCGGGTCTGAGCAGTTCTTC. Translated: CASSRSGSEQFF. The rearrangement joins TRBV5-1 to TRBJ2-1, with 7 nucleotides matching TRBD2. Trimming at V came to 4 bases and at J to 9 bases, leaving 4 bases not matched to a gene. CDR1 and CDR2 (germline): SGHRS, YFSETQ. This CDR3 region has 12 residues.

V is TRBV7-2 and J is TRBJ2-5; D not resolved. Germline assignment: CDR1 SGHTA and CDR2 FQGNSA. V shed 0 bases and J shed 1 base, with 6 bases lying between them. The CDR3 covers 14 residues. The CDR3 here is CASSLATGQETQYF. The CDR3 DNA reads TGTGCCAGCAGCTTAGCTACGGGCCAAGAGACCCAGTACTTC.

V and J are TRBV19 and TRBJ2-3; 8 bases align to TRBD2. The CDR3 totals 16 residues. Germline CDR1 is LNHDA and CDR2 is SQIVND (reference sequence). V was pared by 6 bases and J by 2 bases, with 10 bases of the junction left unmatched. The CDR3 DNA follows: TGTGCCAGTAGCTTGATTAGCGGGGCTTCCACAGATACGCAGTATTTT. Protein product: CASSLISGASTDTQYF.

The chain employs TRBV11-3 and TRBJ2-2, with TRBD1 as a possible D gene (6 bases). The length of the CDR3 is 17 residues. CDR1 is SGHNT, CDR2 YENEEA, per germline. Trimming took 2 bases from V and 4 from J, leaving 17 bases between them. CDR3 nucleotide sequence: TGTGCCAGCAGCTTACATATATCAGGGGTCGGCACCGGGGAGCTGTTTTTT. Protein sequence: CASSLHISGVGTGELFF. The full variable domain, rest sourced from reference TRBV11-3 and TRBJ2-2, is EAGVVQSPRYKIIEKKQPVAFWCNPISGHNTLYWYLQNLGQGPELLIRYENEEAVDDSQLPKDRFSAERLKGVDSTLKIQPAELGDSAVYLCASSLHISGVGTGELFFGEGSRLTVL.

In regard to this clone: One end of the junction fails to match germline, which may point to a read error. CDR3 coding DNA: TGTTCCAGCAGCTTAGGGGTGACAGATAGCAATCAGCCCCAGCATTTT. Translation: CSSSLGVTDSNQPQHF. The chain has TRBV7-9 and TRBJ1-5; a weak D match, TRBD1 (5 bases). The CDR3 contains 16 residues. Germline loops: CDR1 SEHNR, CDR2 FQNEAQ (reference sequence). The whole variable domain, filled in from reference TRBV7-9 and TRBJ1-5, reads DTGVSQNPRHKITKRGQNVTFRCDPISEHNRLYWYRQTLGQGPEFLTYFQNEAQLEKSRLLSDRFSAERPKGSFSTLEIQRTEQGDSAMYLCSSSLGVTDSNQPQHFGDGTRLSIL.

The V gene is TRBV7-9, the J gene TRBJ1-6, with TRBD1 as a possible D gene (6 bases). Germline V lookup: CDR1 SEHNR, CDR2 FQNEAQ (reference sequence). Trimming removed 5 bases from V and 8 bases from J, with 16 bases in between. CDR3 size: 15 residues. The CDR3 DNA reads TGTGCCAGCAGCCAAGGGAGGGGACAATATTCACCCCTCCACTTT. Translating gives CASSQGRGQYSPLHF.

This chain joins TRBV5-4 and TRBJ1-6; 9 bases are shared with TRBD1. The CDR3 extends over 16 amino acids. J lost 9 bases, V lost 2 bases, and 9 bases had no gene match. The germline V gene has CDR1 SGHNT and CDR2 YYREEE (reference sequence). This chain's CDR3 is CASSFGSGTGRSPLHF. CDR3 DNA: TGTGCCAGCAGCTTTGGCTCCGGGACAGGGCGTTCACCCCTCCACTTT.

The J gene is TRBJ2-7, the V gene TRBV7-2; no clear D gene. The CDR3 contains 12 residues. Trimming took 2 bases from V and 2 from J, leaving 4 bases between them. Germline V CDR1 and CDR2: SGHTA, FQGNSA. CDR3: CASSLYPYEQYF. For the CDR3, the DNA is TGTGCCAGCAGCTTATATCCCTACGAGCAGTACTTC.

In its sample, this clone was seen a few times. The V and J genes are TRBV28 and TRBJ1-4, with 7 nucleotides matching TRBD1. CDR1 is MDHEN and CDR2 is SYDVKM in the germline V gene. With 4 bases clipped from V and 3 bases from J, the junction kept 5 bases outside the gene matches. The CDR3 is 15 amino acids. This chain's CDR3 is CASSSYRGANEKLFF. The CDR3 DNA reads as TGTGCCAGCAGTTCCTACAGGGGAGCTAATGAAAAACTGTTTTTT.

V usage is TRBV5-1 and J usage is TRBJ2-5; the match to TRBD1 covers 7 bases. Unmatched junction bases numbered 5, after V lost 4 bases and J lost 5 bases. CDR1 is SGHRS and CDR2 is YFSETQ in the germline V gene. This CDR3 has 13 amino acids. Here the CDR3 reads CASSISQGETQYF. CDR3 bases: TGCGCCAGCAGCATTTCACAGGGGGAGACCCAGTACTTC.

The chain carries TRBV10-3 and TRBJ2-1; 8 bases fit TRBD2. This CDR3 has 14 amino acids. V lost 4 bases to trimming and J lost 5 bases; unmatched junction nucleotides: 4. CDR1 and CDR2 from the germline V gene are ENHRY and SYGVKD. CDR3 in amino acids: CAISGPAGDNEQFF. Written as DNA, the CDR3 is TGTGCCATCAGTGGTCCAGCGGGGGACAATGAGCAGTTCTTC.

This CDR3 reads CASSLTAGAGEQFF. CDR3 nucleotides: TGTGCCAGCAGCTTAACAGCGGGGGCCGGTGAGCAGTTCTTC. The V gene is TRBV7-3, the J gene TRBJ2-1, with TRBD2 identical over 8 bases. Unmatched junction bases numbered 4, after V lost 0 bases and J lost 9 bases. Germline assignment: CDR1 SGHTA and CDR2 FQGTGA. This CDR3 region has 14 residues.

The chain couples TRBV28 to TRBJ1-5; D may be TRBD1 (6 bases). Germline V gives CDR1 MDHEN, CDR2 SYDVKM. Trimming took off 6 bases at V and 5 bases at J, with 8 bases between the two ends. CDR3 size: 12 residues. CDR3 region: CASRGQHQPQHF. The CDR3, as DNA: TGTGCCAGCAGAGGACAGCATCAGCCCCAGCATTTT.

V usage is TRBV5-1 and J usage is TRBJ2-3, with D possibly matching TRBD2 (6 bases). Germline CDR1 is SGHRS and CDR2 is YFSETQ. V was clipped by 0 bases and J by 1 base, with 9 bases between them. CDR3 length: 15 amino acids. The CDR3 here is CASSLGPGGTDTQYF. In DNA, the CDR3 is TGCGCCAGCAGCTTGGGGCCGGGGGGCACAGATACGCAGTATTTT.

This chain joins TRBV5-6 and TRBJ2-6; D not certain. This CDR3 has 14 amino acids. Germline V CDR1 and CDR2: SGHDT, YYEEEE. Deletions cut 7 bases from V and 0 bases from J, with 8 bases between. DNA of the CDR3: TGTGCCAGCTTATTAGCCTCTGGGGCCAACGTCCTGACTTTC. Translating it yields CASLLASGANVLTF.

The table lists this clone with a count of one. The chain employs TRBV7-2 and TRBJ2-2; the D gene is possibly TRBD1 (6 bases). Germline V CDR1 and CDR2: SGHTA, FQGNSA. V shed 8 bases and J shed 3 bases, with 10 bases lying between them. The CDR3 covers 13 residues. CDR3 loop: CASRRGDTGELFF. Written as DNA, the CDR3 is TGTGCCAGCCGCAGGGGAGACACCGGGGAGCTGTTTTTT.

V is TRBV10-3 and J is TRBJ1-1; D perhaps matches TRBD1 (5 bases). CDR3 length equals 14 residues. Germline V CDR1 and CDR2: ENHRY, SYGVKD. V was cut by 0 bases and J by 5 bases, with 10 bases left in between. The CDR3: CAISESGGGTEAFF. In nucleotides, the CDR3 is TGTGCCATCAGTGAGTCTGGGGGGGGGACTGAAGCTTTCTTT.

This chain joins TRBV11-3 and TRBJ2-5; TRBD2 agrees at 7 bases. The ends lost 5 bases at V and 0 bases at J; junction bases unmatched: 3. Germline lookup yields CDR1 SGHNT and CDR2 YENEEA. This CDR3 is 14 amino acids long. The CDR3 sequence is CASSPAGHQETQYF. CDR3 DNA sequence: TGTGCCAGCAGCCCAGCGGGGCACCAAGAGACCCAGTACTTC.

The chain carries TRBV27 and TRBJ1-5, with D possibly matching TRBD1 (6 bases). This CDR3 region has 13 residues. The germline V gene encodes CDR1 MNHEY and CDR2 SMNVEV (reference sequence). V lost 5 bases and J 7 bases, leaving 12 bases between the germline ends. DNA for the CDR3: TGTGCCAGCAGTCTCGACAGGTACCAGCCCCAGCATTTT. Translated: CASSLDRYQPQHF.

With respect to this clone: This sample also contains other DNA sequences that code for the same CDR3. The chain recombines TRBV7-2 with TRBJ1-2; D remains unclear. Trimming removed 1 base from V and 6 bases from J, with 12 bases in between. Germline V gives CDR1 SGHTA, CDR2 FQGNSA. The CDR3 length is 14 residues. CDR3 residues: CASSLGTVANGYTF. As DNA, the CDR3 is TGTGCCAGCAGCTTAGGTACGGTCGCTAATGGCTACACCTTC.

This clone turned up a few times. The chain has TRBV7-5 and TRBJ2-7; no DNA check was done on the table's D call, TRBD2. TRBV7-5 is recorded as a pseudogene. There are 15 residues in the CDR3. The CDR3 reads CARSLESGRPYEQYF. The CDR3 DNA reads TGTGCCAGAAGCTTAGAAAGCGGGAGACCCTACGAGCAGTACTTC.

This chain links TRBV19 with TRBJ1-5; D remains ambiguous. With 2 bases removed from V and 1 base from J, the gap between germline ends came to 6 bases. The CDR3 extends over 14 amino acids. Germline V gene lookup returns CDR1 LNHDA and CDR2 SQIVND (reference sequence). This CDR3 reads CASSIFGSNQPQHF. CDR3 nucleotide sequence: TGTGCCAGTAGTATATTTGGCAGCAATCAGCCCCAGCATTTT.

The V and J genes are TRBV9 and TRBJ2-5, with 8 bases that match TRBD1. The DNA end lines up better with TRBJ2-7; the J call may be wrong. Germline assignment: CDR1 SGDLS and CDR2 YYNGEE. The CDR3 sequence is 13 residues long. In DNA form, the CDR3 reads TGTGCCAGCGGGACAGGACCCTCCTACGAGCAGTACTTC. It encodes CASGTGPSYEQYF.

V and J are TRBV5-5 and TRBJ1-1; D perhaps matches TRBD1 (6 bases). CDR3 length equals 16 residues. V lost 0 bases and J 0 bases, leaving 12 bases between the germline ends. Looked up from germline, CDR1 is SGHKS and CDR2 is YYEKEE (reference sequence). CDR3 in amino acids: CASSLAGAMMNTEAFF. The CDR3, as DNA: TGTGCCAGCAGCTTGGCAGGGGCCATGATGAACACTGAAGCTTTCTTT.